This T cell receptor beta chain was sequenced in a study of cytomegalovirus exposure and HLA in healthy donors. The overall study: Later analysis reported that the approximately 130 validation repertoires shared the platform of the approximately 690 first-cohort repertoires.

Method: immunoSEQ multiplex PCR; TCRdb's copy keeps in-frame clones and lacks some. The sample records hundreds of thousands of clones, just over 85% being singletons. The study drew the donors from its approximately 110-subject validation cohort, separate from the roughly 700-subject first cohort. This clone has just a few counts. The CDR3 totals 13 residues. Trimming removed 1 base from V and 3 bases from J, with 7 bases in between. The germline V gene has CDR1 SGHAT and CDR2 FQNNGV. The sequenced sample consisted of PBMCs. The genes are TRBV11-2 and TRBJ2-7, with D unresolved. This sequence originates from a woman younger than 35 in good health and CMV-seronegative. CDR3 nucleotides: TGTGCCAGCAGCTTAGTACAAGACTACGAGCAGTACTTC. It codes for CASSLVQDYEQYF.